Included here is one TCR beta chain sequence, with context. No cognate antigen has been identified for it. Base qualities are not recorded, but no much larger clone differs from it by a single base. This entry comes from a study of response to subunit inactivated influenza vaccine (dated by TCRdb to 2017 to 2018). Study-wide context: Deep quantitative T cell receptor repertoire profiling was used in the study to track responses to a trivalent subunit inactivated influenza vaccine. What the research found in general, with its limitations: The authors suggested that each seasonal influenza vaccination may recruit only a limited number of new T cells.

The CDR3 covers 17 residues, taking in both the cysteine and the phenylalanine. Of the read, only the CDR3 DNA is kept; its 51 bases are in frame from base 1. V trim: 6 bases; J trim: 2 bases; unmatched bases: 12. The protocol used for the library was RT-PCR. Sequencing relied on an Illumina HiSeq 2500. In-frame beta chains were kept once TCRdb had trimmed the public reads at Q25 with fastp and called clones with MiXCR. A single entry per CDR3 protein holds the most common genes and DNA from its merged rows. The sample table lists 500,000 or so distinct CDR3 sequences, approximately 11% of them with a count of one. The ten most abundant clones make up around 12% of the sample. The time point label of this sample denotes: 40 to 45 days after influenza vaccine administration.

The sequencing used PBMCs from blood, collected roughly 6 weeks after vaccination. Rearrangement joined TRBV12-3 or TRBV12-4 to TRBJ1-5; 8 nucleotides in the junction match TRBD1. The sequence was collected from a man aged 50-60 years who received an inactivated influenza vaccine. Donor details come from another sample of the same person, matched by shared clones. DNA sequence: TGTGCCAGCAGCTTACGAAGACAGGGGAGGGGCAATCAGCCCCAGCATTTT. Translation gives CASSLRRQGRGNQPQHF.